The 31 T cell receptor beta chains below all came from one sample that was sequenced in a study of T cell responses to AZD1222 COVID-19 vaccine. Sequenced by immunoSEQ multiplex PCR; TCRdb stores in-frame clones only, minus some. Of 180,000 or so clones in the sample, 80% to 95% were seen once. The sequencing used peripheral blood, collected 28 days after the second AZD1222 dose. The receptors stem from an adult who received the AZD1222 COVID-19 vaccine.

This clone was detected many times. V is TRBV5-1 and J is TRBJ2-7; possibly TRBD1 for D (6 bases). This CDR3 has 13 residues. V lost 0 bases and J 4 bases, leaving 8 bases between the germline ends. Per the germline V gene, CDR1 is SGHRS and CDR2 is YFSETQ. This CDR3 reads CASSLEQGYEQYF. The CDR3 DNA is TGCGCCAGCAGCTTGGAACAGGGATACGAGCAGTACTTC. The full variable domain, in which reference TRBV5-1 and TRBJ2-7 provide the parts outside the CDR3, is KAGVTQTPRYLIKTRGQQVTLSCSPISGHRSVSWYQQTPGQGLQFLFEYFSETQRNKGNFPGRFSGRQFSNSRSEMNVSTLELGDSALYLCASSLEQGYEQYFGPGTRLTVT.

This clone was picked up a small number of times. This sequence joins TRBV7-9 and TRBJ2-1; 10 nucleotides line up with TRBD1. Trimming removed 1 base from V and 7 bases from J; junction bases left unmatched: 7. Germline CDR1 is SEHNR and CDR2 is FQNEAQ (reference sequence). This CDR3 spans 16 amino acids. CDR3 bases: TGTGCCAGCAGCTTAGTCTCACCGGGACAGGGGAATGAGCAGTTCTTC. Encoded protein: CASSLVSPGQGNEQFF.

J is TRBJ1-5 and V is TRBV6-6; D is ambiguous. The CDR3 totals 15 residues. The germline V gene has CDR1 MNHNY and CDR2 SVGAGI (reference sequence). V was pared by 2 bases and J by 0 bases, with 8 bases between. The CDR3 DNA sequence: TGTGCCAGCAGTTACGTGGCAGATAGCAATCAGCCCCAGCATTTT. Its translation is CASSYVADSNQPQHF.

V and J are TRBV30 and TRBJ2-7; tentatively, D is TRBD1 (5 bases). Germline assignment: CDR1 GTSNPN and CDR2 SVGIG (reference sequence). CDR3 length equals 14 residues. V was shortened by 2 bases and J by 1 base, with 12 bases between the two germline ends. The CDR3 DNA follows: TGTGCCTGGAGTTTGACAGAACAATCCTACGAGCAGTACTTC. Its protein is CAWSLTEQSYEQYF. The complete variable domain, with remaining parts taken from reference TRBV30 and TRBJ2-7, reads SQTIHQWPATLVQPVGSPLSLECTVEGTSNPNLYWYRQAAGRGLQLLFYSVGIGQISSEVPQNLSASRPQDRQFILSSKKLLLSDSGFYLCAWSLTEQSYEQYFGPGTRLTVT.

The chain couples TRBV15 to TRBJ1-1; weak D call: TRBD1 (6 bases). CDR3 size: 15 residues. V gave up 5 bases and J gave up 0 bases, with 13 bases separating them. Per germline, CDR1 LNHNV and CDR2 YYDKDF (reference sequence). Here the CDR3 DNA reads TGTGCCACCAGCGCGACGACAGGTATGAACACTGAAGCTTTCTTT. It codes for CATSATTGMNTEAFF.

The chain employs TRBV6-5 and TRBJ1-1; possible D gene TRBD1, 6 bases. This CDR3 contains 14 residues. Germline lookup yields CDR1 MNHEY and CDR2 SVGAGI. Deletions cut 6 bases from V and 1 base from J, with 12 bases between. The CDR3: CASSDLQGNTEAFF. CDR3 in DNA: TGTGCCAGCAGCGACTTACAGGGGAACACTGAAGCTTTCTTT.

V gene TRBV28 combines with J gene TRBJ1-5; tentatively, D is TRBD1 (6 bases). The V end was cut by 7 bases, the J end by 9 bases, with 25 bases between. CDR1 is MDHEN, CDR2 SYDVKM, per germline. This CDR3 comprises 16 residues. This CDR3 is CASIPTPPGVGRPQHF. CDR3 nucleotide sequence: TGTGCCAGCATCCCAACCCCCCCAGGGGTGGGGAGGCCCCAGCATTTT.

The chain is built from TRBV20-1 and TRBJ1-2, with D possibly being TRBD1 (5 bases). Trimming took off 3 bases at V and 3 bases at J, with 8 bases between the two ends. Germline CDR1 and CDR2: DFQATT and SNEGSKA (reference sequence). This CDR3 region has 12 residues. The CDR3 protein is CSASLQDYGYTF. The CDR3 nucleotides are TGCAGTGCTAGTCTACAGGACTATGGCTACACCTTC.

The chain has TRBV2 and TRBJ2-7; the D is unclear. This CDR3 has 15 residues. Germline-derived CDR1 and CDR2 are SNHLY and FYNNEI. V was shortened by 7 bases and J by 1 base, with 17 bases between the two germline ends. CDR3 sequence: CASKSSHGPSYEQYF. The CDR3 DNA reads as TGTGCCAGCAAAAGTTCGCACGGGCCATCCTACGAGCAGTACTTC.

This chain joins TRBV2 and TRBJ2-5; a possible D gene is TRBD2 (5 bases). The CDR3 contains 16 residues. Germline V gene lookup returns CDR1 SNHLY and CDR2 FYNNEI. Trimming stripped 4 bases from V and 4 bases from J, with 19 bases between. The CDR3 nucleotides are TGTGCCAGCAGTGTGTTCGAGCGGAGATCGGCAGAGACCCAGTACTTC. As protein: CASSVFERRSAETQYF.

This sequence joins TRBV20-1 and TRBJ2-7, with D perhaps matching TRBD1 or TRBD2 (5 bases each). Trimming took off 3 bases at V and 4 bases at J, with 10 bases between the two ends. The germline CDR1 and CDR2 sequences are DFQATT and SNEGSKA (reference sequence). This CDR3 contains 12 residues. CDR3 bases: TGCAGTGCTAGTGACAGACTATACGAGCAGTACTTC. Its translation: CSASDRLYEQYF.

The J gene is TRBJ2-3, the V gene TRBV28; D is unresolved. V gave up 2 bases and J gave up 9 bases, with 6 bases separating them. The CDR3 runs to 11 residues. Germline CDR1 MDHEN, CDR2 SYDVKM. The chain's CDR3 is CASSLERTQYF. In nucleotides, the CDR3 is TGTGCCAGCAGTTTAGAACGAACGCAGTATTTT.

The chain uses TRBV5-4 and TRBJ2-7; D gene ambiguous. Trimming took 3 bases from V and 4 from J, leaving 14 bases between them. Germline assignment: CDR1 SGHNT and CDR2 YYREEE (reference sequence). The CDR3 sequence is 14 residues long. The chain's CDR3 is CASSSDPTKYEQYF. In DNA form, the CDR3 reads TGTGCCAGCAGCTCGGACCCCACGAAATACGAGCAGTACTTC.

This clone was observed a handful of times. The chain joins TRBV27 to TRBJ1-1; TRBD1 matches at 8 bases. This CDR3 comprises 15 residues. CDR1 is MNHEY and CDR2 is SMNVEV in the germline V gene (reference sequence). The V segment lost 5 bases and the J segment 5 bases; nucleotides outside the gene matches: 10. This CDR3 is CASSTGGTAWTEAFF. The CDR3 nucleotides read TGTGCCAGCAGTACAGGGGGAACAGCCTGGACTGAAGCTTTCTTT.

This sequence joins TRBV18 and TRBJ1-1, with D hard to call. The CDR3 extends over 14 amino acids. Germline CDR1 and CDR2: KGHSH and LQKENI. Trimming removed 6 bases from V and 0 bases from J, with 11 bases in between. CDR3 amino acids: CASSQARMNTEAFF. In DNA form, the CDR3 reads TGTGCCAGCTCCCAAGCGCGCATGAACACTGAAGCTTTCTTT.

The rearrangement joins TRBV7-9 to TRBJ1-4; possible D gene TRBD1, 5 bases. Trimming stripped 3 bases from V and 8 bases from J, with 13 bases between. From germline, CDR1 is SEHNR and CDR2 FQNEAQ (reference sequence). The CDR3 has 14 amino acids. CDR3 residues: CASSFSSQGEKLFF. In nucleotides, the CDR3 is TGTGCCAGCAGCTTTTCCTCCCAGGGAGAAAAACTGTTTTTT.

The chain is built from TRBV3-1 (or the pseudogene TRBV3-2) and TRBJ1-4, with D unclear. Germline CDR1 reads LGHDT; CDR2 reads YNNKEL (reference sequence). V lost 4 bases, J lost 7 bases, and 13 bases lay in between. This CDR3 is 14 amino acids long. The CDR3 DNA reads TGTGCCAGCAGCCCCAGTCCTTCGGGTGAAAAACTGTTTTTT. Its protein is CASSPSPSGEKLFF.

The genes are TRBV13 and TRBJ2-7; possibly TRBD1 for D (6 bases). The length of the CDR3 is 16 residues. From germline, CDR1 is PRHDT and CDR2 FYEKMQ (reference sequence). V was shortened by 4 bases and J by 1 base, with 17 bases between the two germline ends. The CDR3 is CASSSRLLQGSYEQYF. CDR3 coding DNA: TGTGCCAGCAGCTCGCGACTATTACAGGGATCCTACGAGCAGTACTTC.

V is TRBV6-5 and J is TRBJ2-5, with D possibly matching TRBD2 (5 bases). The germline CDR1 and CDR2 sequences are MNHEY and SVGAGI. Trimming took off 4 bases at V and 5 bases at J, with 14 bases between the two ends. The CDR3 loop spans 14 amino acids. The CDR3 spells CASSSRTPQETQYF. CDR3 nucleotides: TGTGCCAGCAGTTCTCGGACTCCCCAGGAGACCCAGTACTTC.

The genes are TRBV7-6 and TRBJ2-1; TRBD1 agrees at 9 bases. Per the germline V gene, CDR1 is SGHVS and CDR2 is FNYEAQ. This CDR3 has 16 residues. The J segment lost 2 bases and the V segment lost 3 bases, leaving 5 bases of the junction unmatched. DNA of the CDR3: TGTGCCAGCAGCTTCGGGACAGGGCCCCCCTACAATGAGCAGTTCTTC. It translates to CASSFGTGPPYNEQFF.

CDR3 protein: CASSYEGDYGYTF. The DNA of the CDR3 is TGTGCCAGCAGTTATGAGGGGGACTATGGCTACACCTTC. The genes are TRBV6-5 and TRBJ1-2; D is possibly TRBD1 (6 bases). The CDR3 runs 13 residues. Per germline, CDR1 MNHEY and CDR2 SVGAGI. Trimming shortened V by 3 bases and J by 3 bases, and 8 bases separated the two germline ends.

The J gene is TRBJ1-5, the V gene TRBV19, with D tentatively TRBD1 (5 bases). The germline CDR1 and CDR2 sequences are LNHDA and SQIVND (reference sequence). This CDR3 contains 16 residues. Trimming cost V 1 base and J 3 bases, with 13 bases left between them. In nucleotides, the CDR3 is TGTGCCAGTAGTATAGCGTGGGGACTCAACAATCAGCCCCAGCATTTT. Its translation is CASSIAWGLNNQPQHF.

The rearrangement joins TRBV12-3 or TRBV12-4 to TRBJ1-2; the D is unclear. The V end was cut by 2 bases, the J end by 4 bases, with 8 bases between. CDR3 length: 13 residues. The CDR3 here is CASSLRQSYGYTF. CDR3 nucleotides: TGTGCCAGCAGTTTAAGACAAAGCTATGGCTACACCTTC.

V gene TRBV7-9 combines with J gene TRBJ2-7; D is undetermined. The germline CDR1 and CDR2 sequences are SEHNR and FQNEAQ (reference sequence). The CDR3 is 16 amino acids. V was pared by 5 bases and J by 7 bases, with 24 bases between. This CDR3 is CASSPKGLRSVGEQYF. The DNA for the CDR3 is TGTGCCAGCAGCCCGAAAGGCCTCCGGTCGGTAGGTGAGCAGTACTTC.

This clone was observed a single time. V and J are TRBV5-6 and TRBJ2-7; 9 bases align to TRBD1. There are 14 residues in the CDR3. J was trimmed by 6 bases and V by 5 bases; bases with no gene match: 9. Germline V CDR1 and CDR2: SGHDT, YYEEEE. The CDR3 nucleotides are TGTGCCAGCAGTTGGGGACAGGGTCGGGGCGAGCAGTACTTC. Amino acids: CASSWGQGRGEQYF. The full variable domain, rest sourced from reference TRBV5-6 and TRBJ2-7, is DAGVTQSPTHLIKTRGQQVTLRCSPKSGHDTVSWYQQALGQGPQFIFQYYEEEERQRGNFPDRFSGHQFPNYSSELNVNALLLGDSALYLCASSWGQGRGEQYFGPGTRLTVT.

The rearrangement uses TRBV5-1 and TRBJ2-7, with 9 bases lining up with TRBD1. The CDR3 contains 15 residues. CDR1 is SGHRS, CDR2 YFSETQ, per germline. The ends lost 4 bases at V and 2 bases at J; junction bases unmatched: 7. The CDR3 sequence is CASSPGTGLPYEQYF. CDR3 sequence (DNA): TGCGCCAGCAGCCCCGGGACAGGGCTTCCCTACGAGCAGTACTTC.

The genes are TRBV5-1 and TRBJ2-1; 8 bases line up with TRBD2. From germline, CDR1 is SGHRS and CDR2 YFSETQ. The CDR3 covers 13 residues. V was clipped by 5 bases and J by 7 bases; unmatched bases: 5. This CDR3 reads CASRSSGTNEQFF. The CDR3 DNA follows: TGCGCCAGCAGAAGTAGCGGGACTAATGAGCAGTTCTTC.

This chain uses TRBV19 with TRBJ1-2; 8 nucleotides match TRBD1. V lost 5 bases, J lost 4 bases, and 3 bases stayed unmatched. Looked up from germline, CDR1 is LNHDA and CDR2 is SQIVND (reference sequence). CDR3 length: 13 amino acids. CDR3 in amino acids: CASSAQGGYGYTF. CDR3 sequence (DNA): TGTGCCAGTAGTGCACAGGGGGGCTATGGCTACACCTTC.

CDR3 nucleotides: TGTGCCAGCAGCTTAGGCGGGACAGCAAATTCACCCCTCCACTTT. Its translation is CASSLGGTANSPLHF. The chain carries TRBV11-2 and TRBJ1-6, with TRBD1 matching 7 bases. V dropped 1 base and J dropped 7; count of bases not matched to a gene: 4. This CDR3 has 15 amino acids. Germline CDR1 is SGHAT and CDR2 is FQNNGV.

This chain connects TRBV6-5 to TRBJ1-1, with 10 bases aligning to TRBD1. Looked up from germline, CDR1 is MNHEY and CDR2 is SVGAGI. V was pared by 0 bases and J by 6 bases, with 4 bases of the junction left unmatched. CDR3 length equals 15 residues. The DNA for the CDR3 is TGTGCCAGCAGTTACTCGAGGACAGGGGGATCTGAAGCTTTCTTT. Amino acid sequence: CASSYSRTGGSEAFF.

V usage is TRBV6-5 and J usage is TRBJ2-2, with 10 bases aligning to TRBD2. CDR1 and CDR2 (germline): MNHEY, SVGAGI. V lost 4 bases, J lost 0 bases, and 2 bases stayed unmatched. This CDR3 comprises 16 residues. CDR3 DNA: TGTGCCAGCAGTTTGGGACTAGCGCCGAACACCGGGGAGCTGTTTTTT. This sequence encodes CASSLGLAPNTGELFF.